This passage covers 16 T cell receptor beta chains from one sample sequenced in a study of radiotherapy plus CTLA-4 blockade in lung cancer (dated by TCRdb to the late 2010s). The method behind the library was the immunoSEQ multiplex PCR assay. In TCRdb, the immuneACCESS table is reduced to in-frame sequences with V and J assigned. These tables do not hold every clone; where another copy was compared, an unresolved V gene accounts for under half, and the others remain unexplained. In all, the sample holds 34,000 or so clones, and about 69% of those were seen once. Jointly, the top ten make up roughly 14% of the sample. Material: peripheral blood, obtained from a patient treated with radiotherapy plus ipilimumab. The source of these receptors is a human donor with non-small cell lung cancer that progressed on radiotherapy plus ipilimumab.

The chain uses TRBV27 and TRBJ1-2; 7 positions match TRBD1. The CDR3 extends over 14 amino acids. CDR1 is MNHEY, CDR2 SMNVEV, per germline (reference sequence). V trimming: 5 bases; J trimming: 2 bases; junction bases outside the gene matches: 5. The CDR3 is CASSLTTGNYGYTF. DNA of the CDR3: TGTGCCAGCAGTCTAACGACAGGGAACTATGGCTACACCTTC.

V gene TRBV25-1 combines with J gene TRBJ1-1; D unclear. The V end was cut by 3 bases, the J end by 8 bases, with 10 bases between. The CDR3 extends over 12 amino acids. Germline loops: CDR1 MGHDK, CDR2 SYGVNS. In DNA, the CDR3 is TGTGCCAGCAGTGATCGGAGGCGGGAAGCTTTCTTT. It translates to CASSDRRREAFF. Filled out from reference TRBV25-1 and TRBJ1-1, the complete variable domain reads EADIYQTPRYLVIGTGKKITLECSQTMGHDKMYWYQQDPGMELHLIHYSYGVNSTEKGDLSSESTVSRIRTEHFPLTLESARPSHTSQYLCASSDRRREAFFGQGTRLTVV.

This chain joins TRBV19 and TRBJ1-2; D is unclear. The CDR3 runs to 15 residues. V was trimmed by 5 bases and J by 4 bases, leaving 17 bases between them. Per the germline V gene, CDR1 is LNHDA and CDR2 is SQIVND (reference sequence). The CDR3 nucleotides read TGTGCCAGTAGTGTTCCTGAGGACCCGGGCTATGGCTACACCTTC. This translates into CASSVPEDPGYGYTF.

The chain employs TRBV5-1 and TRBJ1-5; possibly TRBD1 for D (5 bases). With 4 bases removed from V and 4 bases from J, the gap between germline ends came to 18 bases. Germline-derived CDR1 and CDR2 are SGHRS and YFSETQ. The CDR3 is made up of 16 amino acids. CDR3 in DNA: TGCGCCAGCAGCCCGGGCGGGGGGTCGCGAAATCAGCCCCAGCATTTT. Its protein is CASSPGGGSRNQPQHF.

This chain joins TRBV28 and TRBJ2-3; the match to TRBD2 covers 9 bases. The J segment lost 1 base and the V segment lost 5 bases, leaving 4 bases of the junction unmatched. The CDR3 has 15 residues. Germline CDR1 MDHEN, CDR2 SYDVKM. CDR3 in amino acids: CASSPSGIGTDTQYF. The CDR3 nucleotides are TGTGCCAGCAGTCCTAGCGGGATCGGCACAGATACGCAGTATTTT.

The chain couples TRBV11-2 to TRBJ2-1; D not certain. CDR1 and CDR2 (germline): SGHAT, FQNNGV. This CDR3 spans 13 amino acids. The ends were cut back, 0 bases at V and 5 bases at J, with 5 bases in the middle. The CDR3 DNA sequence: TGTGCCAGCAGCTTAGACAGAAACAATGAGCAGTTCTTC. Its translation is CASSLDRNNEQFF.

V is TRBV2 and J is TRBJ2-2, with D unresolved. V was trimmed by 4 bases and J by 8 bases, leaving 5 bases between them. This CDR3 has 11 residues. Germline V CDR1 and CDR2: SNHLY, FYNNEI. For the CDR3, the DNA is TGTGCCAGCAGTGTCAAAGGGGAGCTGTTTTTT. This codes for CASSVKGELFF.

This chain connects TRBV4-1 to TRBJ2-4; D unclear. Trimming left V 0 bases short and J 5 bases short, with 11 bases between. The CDR3 covers 15 residues. Germline CDR1 and CDR2: MGHRA and YSYEKL. CDR3 protein: CASSQDGLPQNIQYF. In nucleotides, the CDR3 is TGCGCCAGCAGCCAAGACGGGCTCCCTCAAAACATTCAGTACTTC.

This clone was observed a few times. This chain connects TRBV6-1 to TRBJ1-1; TRBD1 matches at 9 bases. Germline CDR1 and CDR2: MNHNS and SASEGT. V was clipped by 9 bases and J by 5 bases; unmatched bases: 7. The CDR3 consists of 13 residues. The CDR3 spells CARTGQGGTEAFF. CDR3 DNA: TGTGCCAGAACGGGACAGGGTGGGACTGAAGCTTTCTTT.

In its sample, this clone was seen a few times. This chain connects TRBV27 to TRBJ1-5; D uncertain. The CDR3 consists of 13 residues. Germline loops: CDR1 MNHEY, CDR2 SMNVEV (reference sequence). The V end lost 6 bases, the J end lost 6 bases, and 12 bases lay between the germline ends. CDR3 residues: CASSPDRSQPQHF. The CDR3 nucleotides are TGTGCCAGCAGCCCCGACCGTAGTCAGCCCCAGCATTTT.

The V call is TRBV7-7, the J call TRBJ2-3; D possibly matches TRBD1 or TRBD2 (5 bases each). The CDR3 extends over 15 amino acids. V gave up 4 bases and J gave up 1 base, with 12 bases separating them. Germline V gene data show CDR1 as SSHAT and CDR2 as FNYEAQ (reference sequence). The CDR3 DNA reads as TGTGCCAGCAGCTCCGGGACCTCTCGCACAGATACGCAGTATTTT. Its protein is CASSSGTSRTDTQYF.

A few counts support this clone. The rearrangement links TRBV30 to TRBJ2-5; D may match TRBD1 or TRBD2 (5 bases each). Germline V gives CDR1 GTSNPN, CDR2 SVGIG (reference sequence). This CDR3 has 15 residues. The V end was cut by 5 bases, the J end by 4 bases, with 20 bases between. CDR3 coding DNA: TGTGCCTGGGGGGCAGGGAGACATTCTGGAGAGACCCAGTACTTC. Protein product: CAWGAGRHSGETQYF.

This rearrangement joins TRBV5-6 to TRBJ2-3; TRBD2 matches 8 bases. This CDR3 is built from 15 residues. V was clipped by 2 bases and J by 5 bases; unmatched bases: 7. Per germline, CDR1 SGHDT and CDR2 YYEEEE. CDR3 coding DNA: TGTGCCAGCAGCTTCGGTGCGGGGGGCGAAGATACGCAGTATTTT. Translated: CASSFGAGGEDTQYF. Supplemented by reference TRBV5-6 and TRBJ2-3, the full variable domain reads DAGVTQSPTHLIKTRGQQVTLRCSPKSGHDTVSWYQQALGQGPQFIFQYYEEEERQRGNFPDRFSGHQFPNYSSELNVNALLLGDSALYLCASSFGAGGEDTQYFGPGTRLTVL.

The gene calls are TRBV14 and TRBJ2-3; D not resolved. Germline CDR1 and CDR2: SGHDN and FVKESK. This CDR3 has 17 amino acids. V lost 0 bases to trimming and J lost 6 bases, with 19 bases between them. CDR3 residues: CASSQDRAGFRRDTQYF. For the CDR3, the DNA is TGTGCCAGCAGCCAAGATCGGGCCGGGTTCCGCCGGGATACGCAGTATTTT. Supplemented by reference TRBV14 and TRBJ2-3, the full variable domain reads EAGVTQFPSHSVIEKGQTVTLRCDPISGHDNLYWYRRVMGKEIKFLLHFVKESKQDESGMPNNRFLAERTGGTYSTLKVQPAELEDSGVYFCASSQDRAGFRRDTQYFGPGTRLTVL.

The rearrangement links TRBV29-1 to TRBJ2-7; no reliable D call. The CDR3 consists of 14 residues. Germline V gene lookup returns CDR1 SQVTM and CDR2 ANQGSEA. V lost 0 bases and J 0 bases, leaving 9 bases between the germline ends. The CDR3 sequence is CSVEDGQSSYEQYF. CDR3 sequence (DNA): TGCAGCGTTGAAGATGGGCAGTCCTCCTACGAGCAGTACTTC.

DNA of the CDR3: TGCGCCAGCAGCTTGGAAGGCGGGGGGCGACGTGCGAACACCGGGGAGCTGTTTTTT. Translating gives CASSLEGGGRRANTGELFF. This chain uses TRBV5-1 with TRBJ2-2, with 8 bases fitting TRBD2. The V gene end was trimmed by 0 bases and the J gene end by 0 bases; junction bases not matched to a gene: 10. CDR3 length: 19 residues. The V gene's germline CDR1 is SGHRS and CDR2 YFSETQ.